This T cell receptor (beta chain) derives from a study of T cells after yellow fever vaccination. Study information: Where fractions had low cell numbers, libraries were prepared from them with the SMART-Seq v4 Ultra Low Input RNA kit. Overall study findings and caveats: Sorted repertoires could include abundant contaminating clonotypes from bulk cells.

The V end was cut by 3 bases, the J end by 3 bases, with 20 bases between. Germline V gene lookup returns CDR1 LGHNA and CDR2 YSLEER. This CDR3 is 17 amino acids long. Production of TCR cDNA was by 5'RACE template switching, which also added a universal primer site and UMIs. TCRdb ran MiXCR on the 5' RACE reads and lists one entry per CDR3 protein. The repertoire consists of 130,000 or so distinct CDR3 sequences, with about 15% occurring once and the leading ten covering approximately 39%. Of note for this clonotype: What it binds is not known.

This clonotype was obtained from a man younger than 35 who received the YFV17D yellow fever vaccine. The sample was CD8+ T cells sorted from PBMCs, taken 5 days after the yellow fever booster vaccination. This sequence joins TRBV4-3 and TRBJ1-1, with D unclear. The CDR3 sequence is CASSQSVSGTKDTEAFF. Here the CDR3 DNA reads TGCGCCAGCAGCCAGTCAGTATCTGGAACCAAGGACACTGAAGCTTTCTTT.